This TCR beta chain was found in a study of T cell responses to AZD1222 COVID-19 vaccine. Whole-study context: Second-dose recipients at about 4 or about 12 weeks were treated as one pooled group. General study results and limits: Regions left unmutated in variants are reportedly the target of nearly half of spike-specific TCRs. Only a handful of AZD1222 recipients tested seropositive at baseline.

Remarks on this clone: Its specificity is not known.

Assay: immunoSEQ multiplex PCR; the TCRdb copy retains only in-frame clones and omits some. The sample shows some 150,000 clones, about 93% of them seen only once. Specimen: peripheral blood, collected on day 0 of AZD1222 vaccination. This receptor was obtained from an adult in good health.

Here the CDR3 DNA reads TGTGCCAGCAGCCATAACCCTTGGACAGGGAGAGGCTACACCTTC. Protein product: CASSHNPWTGRGYTF. This rearrangement joins TRBV3-1 (or the pseudogene TRBV3-2) to TRBJ1-2; TRBD1 matches 8 bases. The CDR3 is 15 residues long. Trimming at V came to 3 bases and at J to 8 bases, leaving 11 bases not matched to a gene. Germline CDR1 reads LGHDT; CDR2 reads YNNKEL (reference sequence).